The 16 T cell receptor beta chains in this list originate from one sample, sequenced in a study of blood T cells in healthy people across ages (dated by TCRdb to the mid-2010s). Libraries were constructed by 5' RACE. Instrument on record: Illumina HiSeq 2500. A second PCR of about 7 to 12 cycles was run with a J-beta primer mix and a sample-barcoded 5' primer. Clones were called with MiXCR by TCRdb after fastp trimmed the public reads at Q25, and only in-frame beta chains were retained. Identical CDR3 protein sequences are pooled into one entry, listed with their most common genes and DNA. A total of about 1.4 million distinct CDR3 sequences appear in this sample, approximately 59% of them only once. In total, the top ten clones hold about 6.7% of the sample. The sequenced material came from blood. These receptors originate from a young man in good health.

Comment on this clonotype: A read error may be the cause here, since a much bigger clone is one base away. The chain has TRBV10-3 and TRBJ2-1; TRBD2 matches at 10 bases. The trim removed 5 bases at V and 13 bases at J, leaving 11 bases unmatched. CDR3 length: 14 residues. CDR1 is ENHRY, CDR2 SYGVKD, per germline. In DNA, the CDR3 is TGTGCCATCAGTCCTAGCGGGAGAGGAGAGACCCAGTTCTTC. It specifies CAISPSGRGETQFF.

The J gene is TRBJ2-1, the V gene TRBV6-2 or TRBV6-3; no definite D call. The J call may be incorrect, as the DNA end agrees better with TRBJ2-7. This CDR3 has 12 residues. Germline V lookup: CDR1 MNHEY, CDR2 SVGEGT. The CDR3 DNA reads as TGTGCCAGCAGGGCAGGAAGCCGGGAGCAGTACTTC. Residues: CASRAGSREQYF.

The chain joins TRBV9 to TRBJ2-7; D ambiguous. The CDR3 is made up of 13 amino acids. Germline V gene sequence: CDR1 SGDLS, CDR2 YYNGEE. The V gene lost 0 bases and the J gene lost 6 bases, with 10 bases spanning the gap. As DNA, the CDR3 is TGTGCCAGCAGCGTAGCCCTCACCGGCGAGCAGTACTTC. Translating gives CASSVALTGEQYF.

The chain links TRBV12-3 or TRBV12-4 to TRBJ1-2; D remains unclear. The CDR3 is 14 amino acids. Trimming cost V 2 bases and J 5 bases, with 12 bases left between them. The CDR3 DNA reads as TGTGCCAGCAGTTTAAATGGGGAGTTGTATGGCTACACCTTC. Translated, it gives CASSLNGELYGYTF.

The chain recombines TRBV20-1 with TRBJ1-5; tentatively, D is TRBD1 (6 bases). The germline V gene encodes CDR1 DFQATT and CDR2 SNEGSKA (reference sequence). CDR3 length equals 15 residues. Trimming pared 2 bases from V and 2 bases from J, leaving 13 bases between. The CDR3 loop is CSARPTGNGNQPQHF. The CDR3, as DNA: TGCAGTGCTAGACCCACAGGGAATGGCAATCAGCCCCAGCATTTT.

As regards this clonotype: A much larger clone lies one base from this, so it may be a read error. V is TRBV20-1 and J is TRBJ1-1; tentative D call: TRBD1 (6 bases). V was cut by 4 bases and J by 1 base, with 7 bases left in between. Per the germline V gene, CDR1 is DFQATT and CDR2 is SNEGSKA (reference sequence). The CDR3 extends over 12 amino acids. The DNA for the CDR3 is TGCAGTGCTACGACAGGGAACACTGAAGCTTTCTTT. It translates to CSATTGNTEAFF.

The genes are TRBV20-1 and TRBJ1-5; no clear D gene. CDR3 length: 14 amino acids. V shed 0 bases and J shed 1 base, with 7 bases lying between them. The V gene's germline CDR1 is DFQATT and CDR2 SNEGSKA (reference sequence). CDR3 amino acids: CSARDRRSNQPQHF. DNA for the CDR3: TGCAGTGCTAGAGATCGACGGAGCAATCAGCCCCAGCATTTT.

The chain couples TRBV2 to TRBJ2-7; D gene uncertain. The CDR3 runs 12 residues. CDR1 and CDR2 from the germline V gene are SNHLY and FYNNEI. Deletions cut 6 bases from V and 5 bases from J, with 11 bases between. CDR3 residues: CASRATTHEQYF. In DNA form, the CDR3 reads TGTGCCAGCAGGGCCACAACCCACGAGCAGTACTTC.

This clonotype turned up a few times. The chain links TRBV7-2 to TRBJ2-7, with D uncertain. Trimming pared 6 bases from V and 3 bases from J, leaving 12 bases between. CDR1 is SGHTA and CDR2 is FQGNSA in the germline V gene. The CDR3 is 13 residues long. As DNA, the CDR3 is TGTGCCAGCAGACAAAGACGTGACTACGAGCAGTACTTC. Translated: CASRQRRDYEQYF.

This chain uses TRBV9 with TRBJ2-1; D is unresolved. The CDR3 length is 13 residues. Germline V gene data show CDR1 as SGDLS and CDR2 as YYNGEE. V shed 0 bases and J shed 8 bases, with 9 bases lying between them. The chain's CDR3 is CASSVASPDEQFF. CDR3 nucleotide sequence: TGTGCCAGCAGCGTAGCCTCCCCCGATGAGCAGTTCTTC.

The chain couples TRBV28 to TRBJ2-4, with a weak D call TRBD2 (6 bases). Near its end, the DNA agrees better with TRBJ2-7, so the J call may be wrong. The germline V gene encodes CDR1 MDHEN and CDR2 SYDVKM. CDR3 length equals 15 residues. CDR3 nucleotides: TGTGCCAGCAGTCTGGCGGACTACCCGACCTACGAGCAGTACTTC. Translated: CASSLADYPTYEQYF.

The chain joins TRBV5-1 to TRBJ2-7, with D perhaps TRBD1 (6 bases). Germline V lookup: CDR1 SGHRS, CDR2 YFSETQ. There are 14 residues in the CDR3. Trimming cost V 0 bases and J 7 bases, with 14 bases left between them. CDR3 in DNA: TGCGCCAGCAGCTTGGGGCAGGGGAGTAATGAGCAGTACTTC. Amino acids: CASSLGQGSNEQYF.

This chain links TRBV25-1 with TRBJ1-6, with no clear D. Germline assignment: CDR1 MGHDK and CDR2 SYGVNS. This CDR3 spans 13 amino acids. Trimming took 7 bases from V and 8 from J, leaving 12 bases between them. The CDR3 bases are TGTGCCAGCACGTGGTCGGCGGATTCACCCCTCCACTTT. This encodes CASTWSADSPLHF.

The chain combines TRBV7-9 with TRBJ2-1; TRBD1 agrees at 7 bases. Germline V CDR1 and CDR2: SEHNR, FQNEAQ (reference sequence). The CDR3 is 13 amino acids. J gave up 10 bases and V 5 bases, and 8 bases lay outside the gene matches. In DNA, the CDR3 is TGTGCCAGCAGCAGGGACAGCTCCTACGAGCAGTTCTTC. Amino acid sequence: CASSRDSSYEQFF.

This clonotype came up a few times. This chain uses TRBV4-2 with TRBJ1-5, with TRBD1 as a possible D gene (6 bases). The CDR3 loop spans 15 amino acids. V was cut by 4 bases and J by 0 bases, with 10 bases left in between. CDR1 is LGHNA and CDR2 is YNFKEQ in the germline V gene. The DNA of the CDR3 is TGTGCCAGCAGCCCTACAGGGACTAGCAATCAGCCCCAGCATTTT. Translating it yields CASSPTGTSNQPQHF.

The chain couples TRBV27 to TRBJ1-5; D gene uncertain. Germline lookup yields CDR1 MNHEY and CDR2 SMNVEV (reference sequence). The CDR3 loop spans 13 amino acids. Trimming took 3 bases from V and 6 from J, leaving 9 bases between them. The CDR3 DNA reads TGTGCCAGCAGTTTCGGGCGTCGTCAGCCCCAGCATTTT. Its translation: CASSFGRRQPQHF.